This record looks at one T cell receptor (beta chain) sequence and its context. The junction had 8 bases not matched to a gene; V was cut back by 4 bases and J by 3 bases. Germline-derived CDR1 and CDR2 are KGHSH and LQKENI. The length of the CDR3 is 15 residues. Profiled with immunoSEQ multiplex PCR; TCRdb holds only in-frame clones, not every one. The sample shows more than 60,000 clones, 65% to 90% of them seen only once. These data belong to a study of blood T cell repertoires in COVID-19. This TCR was recovered from an elderly man with COVID-19, enrolled during active disease. The source material was peripheral blood. V is TRBV18 and J is TRBJ2-7; 8 bases align to TRBD1. The CDR3 reads CASSQGTGEIYEQYF. The CDR3, as DNA: TGTGCCAGCTCACAAGGGACAGGAGAAATCTACGAGCAGTACTTC. Supplemented by reference TRBV18 and TRBJ2-7, the full variable domain reads NAGVMQNPRHLVRRRGQEARLRCSPMKGHSHVYWYRQLPEEGLKFMVYLQKENIIDESGMPKERFSAEFPKEGPSILRIQQVVRGDSAAYFCASSQGTGEIYEQYFGPGTRLTVT.